This T cell receptor (beta chain) appears in the sequencing data of a study of cytotoxic CD8 clonotypes in ibrutinib-treated CLL. Profiling relied on immunoSEQ multiplex PCR, and the TCRdb table lists in-frame clones only, not all of them. The profile shows about 50,000 clones, 50% to 65% of them singletons. Looked up from germline, CDR1 is SGHRS and CDR2 is YFSETQ. The CDR3 consists of 15 residues. Trimming shortened V by 2 bases and J by 2 bases, and 11 bases separated the two germline ends. In its sample, this clone was seen a few times. The sample consisted of PBMCs, taken after 24 months of ibrutinib treatment. This clonotype was obtained from a human donor with chronic lymphocytic leukemia. The chain is built from TRBV5-1 and TRBJ2-1; D possibly corresponds to TRBD1 (6 bases). This CDR3 is CASSFRGLTYNEQFF. Written as DNA, the CDR3 is TGCGCCAGCAGCTTCAGGGGTCTTACCTACAATGAGCAGTTCTTC. Together with reference TRBV5-1 and TRBJ2-1, the CDR3 gives the full variable domain: KAGVTQTPRYLIKTRGQQVTLSCSPISGHRSVSWYQQTPGQGLQFLFEYFSETQRNKGNFPGRFSGRQFSNSRSEMNVSTLELGDSALYLCASSFRGLTYNEQFFGPGTRLTVL.